A selection of T cell receptor beta chains follows, all from one sample in a study of blood T cells in healthy people across ages. One entry per CDR3 protein, called by TCRdb with MiXCR from the 5' RACE reads. The sample has more than 500,000 distinct CDR3 sequences; 27% are singletons. Sample: blood. The receptors stem from a woman aged 70-85 years in good health. Both conserved end residues are part of each CDR3.

cdr3_length: 14
v_call: TRBV4-2
j_call: TRBJ1-2
cdr3_aa: CASSQDSGLNGYTF

cdr3_length: 17
v_call: TRBV27
j_call: TRBJ1-4
cdr3_aa: CASSWTGTGGLNEKLFF

cdr3_length: 14
v_call: TRBV29-1
j_call: TRBJ1-1
cdr3_aa: CSVVGGGGGTEAFF

cdr3_length: 19
v_call: TRBV4-3
j_call: TRBJ2-3
cdr3_aa: CASSQTSDGLAGGGYTQYF

cdr3_length: 12
v_call: TRBV7-2
j_call: TRBJ2-5
cdr3_aa: CASSRRPETQYF

cdr3_length: 15
v_call: TRBV14
j_call: TRBJ1-1
cdr3_aa: CASSHRDRSNTEAFF

cdr3_length: 14
v_call: TRBV6-6
j_call: TRBJ2-3
cdr3_aa: CASSRGTTTDTQYF

cdr3_length: 14
v_call: TRBV5-5
j_call: .
cdr3_aa: CASIIGGPGDEQFF

cdr3_length: 15
v_call: TRBV7-9
j_call: .
cdr3_aa: CASIKVGGLQETQYF

cdr3_length: 15
v_call: TRBV7-2
j_call: TRBJ2-5
cdr3_aa: CASSGSGGPQETQYF

cdr3_length: 13
v_call: TRBV20-1
j_call: TRBJ1-1
cdr3_aa: CSAPEAGRPEAFF

cdr3_length: 16
v_call: TRBV29-1
j_call: TRBJ2-7
cdr3_aa: CSVVIWGQPLLSEQYF

cdr3_length: 14
v_call: TRBV3-1
j_call: TRBJ2-7
cdr3_aa: CASSQDDRGDEQYF

cdr3_length: 12
v_call: TRBV29-1
j_call: .
cdr3_aa: CSGTGLGETQYF

cdr3_length: 14
v_call: TRBV12-3/TRBV12-4
j_call: TRBJ2-7
cdr3_aa: CASSFDGGPYEQYF

cdr3_length: 15
v_call: TRBV10-3
j_call: TRBJ2-7
cdr3_aa: CAIRDGQGLGYEQYF

cdr3_length: 16
v_call: TRBV20-1
j_call: TRBJ2-1
cdr3_aa: CSARERGGINYNEQFF

cdr3_length: 14
v_call: TRBV11-1
j_call: TRBJ1-4
cdr3_aa: CASTTGHDSEKLFF

cdr3_length: 15
v_call: TRBV27
j_call: TRBJ2-3
cdr3_aa: CASSGLAGRSDTQYF

cdr3_length: 15
v_call: TRBV6-2/TRBV6-3
j_call: TRBJ1-6
cdr3_aa: CASSYFHGVNSPLHF

cdr3_length: 14
v_call: TRBV20-1
j_call: TRBJ2-1
cdr3_aa: CSAIRGELYNEQFF

cdr3_length: 14
v_call: TRBV7-7
j_call: TRBJ2-3
cdr3_aa: CASSLGGGVDTQYF

cdr3_length: 15
v_call: TRBV10-3
j_call: TRBJ1-2
cdr3_aa: CAISGGSDRVLGYTF

cdr3_length: 14
v_call: TRBV7-9
j_call: TRBJ1-1
cdr3_aa: CASSSSERDTEAFF

cdr3_length: 11
v_call: TRBV20-1
j_call: TRBJ1-4
cdr3_aa: CSAAIAGKLFF

cdr3_length: 15
v_call: TRBV7-3
j_call: TRBJ2-3
cdr3_aa: CASSAMSGGTDTQYF